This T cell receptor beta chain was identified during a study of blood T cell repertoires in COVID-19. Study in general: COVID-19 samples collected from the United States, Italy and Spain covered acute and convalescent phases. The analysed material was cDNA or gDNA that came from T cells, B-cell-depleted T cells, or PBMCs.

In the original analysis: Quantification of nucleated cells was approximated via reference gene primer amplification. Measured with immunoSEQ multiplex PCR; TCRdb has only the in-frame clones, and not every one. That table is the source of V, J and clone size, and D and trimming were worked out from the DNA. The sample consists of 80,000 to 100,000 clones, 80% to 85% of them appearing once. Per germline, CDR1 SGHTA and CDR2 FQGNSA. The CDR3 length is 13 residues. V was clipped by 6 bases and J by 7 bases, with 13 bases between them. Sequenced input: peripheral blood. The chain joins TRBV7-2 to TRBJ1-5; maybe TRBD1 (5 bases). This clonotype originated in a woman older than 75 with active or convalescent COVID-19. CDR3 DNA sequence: TGTGCCAGCAGTTGGAACGACAGACAGCCCCAGCATTTT. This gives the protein CASSWNDRQPQHF.